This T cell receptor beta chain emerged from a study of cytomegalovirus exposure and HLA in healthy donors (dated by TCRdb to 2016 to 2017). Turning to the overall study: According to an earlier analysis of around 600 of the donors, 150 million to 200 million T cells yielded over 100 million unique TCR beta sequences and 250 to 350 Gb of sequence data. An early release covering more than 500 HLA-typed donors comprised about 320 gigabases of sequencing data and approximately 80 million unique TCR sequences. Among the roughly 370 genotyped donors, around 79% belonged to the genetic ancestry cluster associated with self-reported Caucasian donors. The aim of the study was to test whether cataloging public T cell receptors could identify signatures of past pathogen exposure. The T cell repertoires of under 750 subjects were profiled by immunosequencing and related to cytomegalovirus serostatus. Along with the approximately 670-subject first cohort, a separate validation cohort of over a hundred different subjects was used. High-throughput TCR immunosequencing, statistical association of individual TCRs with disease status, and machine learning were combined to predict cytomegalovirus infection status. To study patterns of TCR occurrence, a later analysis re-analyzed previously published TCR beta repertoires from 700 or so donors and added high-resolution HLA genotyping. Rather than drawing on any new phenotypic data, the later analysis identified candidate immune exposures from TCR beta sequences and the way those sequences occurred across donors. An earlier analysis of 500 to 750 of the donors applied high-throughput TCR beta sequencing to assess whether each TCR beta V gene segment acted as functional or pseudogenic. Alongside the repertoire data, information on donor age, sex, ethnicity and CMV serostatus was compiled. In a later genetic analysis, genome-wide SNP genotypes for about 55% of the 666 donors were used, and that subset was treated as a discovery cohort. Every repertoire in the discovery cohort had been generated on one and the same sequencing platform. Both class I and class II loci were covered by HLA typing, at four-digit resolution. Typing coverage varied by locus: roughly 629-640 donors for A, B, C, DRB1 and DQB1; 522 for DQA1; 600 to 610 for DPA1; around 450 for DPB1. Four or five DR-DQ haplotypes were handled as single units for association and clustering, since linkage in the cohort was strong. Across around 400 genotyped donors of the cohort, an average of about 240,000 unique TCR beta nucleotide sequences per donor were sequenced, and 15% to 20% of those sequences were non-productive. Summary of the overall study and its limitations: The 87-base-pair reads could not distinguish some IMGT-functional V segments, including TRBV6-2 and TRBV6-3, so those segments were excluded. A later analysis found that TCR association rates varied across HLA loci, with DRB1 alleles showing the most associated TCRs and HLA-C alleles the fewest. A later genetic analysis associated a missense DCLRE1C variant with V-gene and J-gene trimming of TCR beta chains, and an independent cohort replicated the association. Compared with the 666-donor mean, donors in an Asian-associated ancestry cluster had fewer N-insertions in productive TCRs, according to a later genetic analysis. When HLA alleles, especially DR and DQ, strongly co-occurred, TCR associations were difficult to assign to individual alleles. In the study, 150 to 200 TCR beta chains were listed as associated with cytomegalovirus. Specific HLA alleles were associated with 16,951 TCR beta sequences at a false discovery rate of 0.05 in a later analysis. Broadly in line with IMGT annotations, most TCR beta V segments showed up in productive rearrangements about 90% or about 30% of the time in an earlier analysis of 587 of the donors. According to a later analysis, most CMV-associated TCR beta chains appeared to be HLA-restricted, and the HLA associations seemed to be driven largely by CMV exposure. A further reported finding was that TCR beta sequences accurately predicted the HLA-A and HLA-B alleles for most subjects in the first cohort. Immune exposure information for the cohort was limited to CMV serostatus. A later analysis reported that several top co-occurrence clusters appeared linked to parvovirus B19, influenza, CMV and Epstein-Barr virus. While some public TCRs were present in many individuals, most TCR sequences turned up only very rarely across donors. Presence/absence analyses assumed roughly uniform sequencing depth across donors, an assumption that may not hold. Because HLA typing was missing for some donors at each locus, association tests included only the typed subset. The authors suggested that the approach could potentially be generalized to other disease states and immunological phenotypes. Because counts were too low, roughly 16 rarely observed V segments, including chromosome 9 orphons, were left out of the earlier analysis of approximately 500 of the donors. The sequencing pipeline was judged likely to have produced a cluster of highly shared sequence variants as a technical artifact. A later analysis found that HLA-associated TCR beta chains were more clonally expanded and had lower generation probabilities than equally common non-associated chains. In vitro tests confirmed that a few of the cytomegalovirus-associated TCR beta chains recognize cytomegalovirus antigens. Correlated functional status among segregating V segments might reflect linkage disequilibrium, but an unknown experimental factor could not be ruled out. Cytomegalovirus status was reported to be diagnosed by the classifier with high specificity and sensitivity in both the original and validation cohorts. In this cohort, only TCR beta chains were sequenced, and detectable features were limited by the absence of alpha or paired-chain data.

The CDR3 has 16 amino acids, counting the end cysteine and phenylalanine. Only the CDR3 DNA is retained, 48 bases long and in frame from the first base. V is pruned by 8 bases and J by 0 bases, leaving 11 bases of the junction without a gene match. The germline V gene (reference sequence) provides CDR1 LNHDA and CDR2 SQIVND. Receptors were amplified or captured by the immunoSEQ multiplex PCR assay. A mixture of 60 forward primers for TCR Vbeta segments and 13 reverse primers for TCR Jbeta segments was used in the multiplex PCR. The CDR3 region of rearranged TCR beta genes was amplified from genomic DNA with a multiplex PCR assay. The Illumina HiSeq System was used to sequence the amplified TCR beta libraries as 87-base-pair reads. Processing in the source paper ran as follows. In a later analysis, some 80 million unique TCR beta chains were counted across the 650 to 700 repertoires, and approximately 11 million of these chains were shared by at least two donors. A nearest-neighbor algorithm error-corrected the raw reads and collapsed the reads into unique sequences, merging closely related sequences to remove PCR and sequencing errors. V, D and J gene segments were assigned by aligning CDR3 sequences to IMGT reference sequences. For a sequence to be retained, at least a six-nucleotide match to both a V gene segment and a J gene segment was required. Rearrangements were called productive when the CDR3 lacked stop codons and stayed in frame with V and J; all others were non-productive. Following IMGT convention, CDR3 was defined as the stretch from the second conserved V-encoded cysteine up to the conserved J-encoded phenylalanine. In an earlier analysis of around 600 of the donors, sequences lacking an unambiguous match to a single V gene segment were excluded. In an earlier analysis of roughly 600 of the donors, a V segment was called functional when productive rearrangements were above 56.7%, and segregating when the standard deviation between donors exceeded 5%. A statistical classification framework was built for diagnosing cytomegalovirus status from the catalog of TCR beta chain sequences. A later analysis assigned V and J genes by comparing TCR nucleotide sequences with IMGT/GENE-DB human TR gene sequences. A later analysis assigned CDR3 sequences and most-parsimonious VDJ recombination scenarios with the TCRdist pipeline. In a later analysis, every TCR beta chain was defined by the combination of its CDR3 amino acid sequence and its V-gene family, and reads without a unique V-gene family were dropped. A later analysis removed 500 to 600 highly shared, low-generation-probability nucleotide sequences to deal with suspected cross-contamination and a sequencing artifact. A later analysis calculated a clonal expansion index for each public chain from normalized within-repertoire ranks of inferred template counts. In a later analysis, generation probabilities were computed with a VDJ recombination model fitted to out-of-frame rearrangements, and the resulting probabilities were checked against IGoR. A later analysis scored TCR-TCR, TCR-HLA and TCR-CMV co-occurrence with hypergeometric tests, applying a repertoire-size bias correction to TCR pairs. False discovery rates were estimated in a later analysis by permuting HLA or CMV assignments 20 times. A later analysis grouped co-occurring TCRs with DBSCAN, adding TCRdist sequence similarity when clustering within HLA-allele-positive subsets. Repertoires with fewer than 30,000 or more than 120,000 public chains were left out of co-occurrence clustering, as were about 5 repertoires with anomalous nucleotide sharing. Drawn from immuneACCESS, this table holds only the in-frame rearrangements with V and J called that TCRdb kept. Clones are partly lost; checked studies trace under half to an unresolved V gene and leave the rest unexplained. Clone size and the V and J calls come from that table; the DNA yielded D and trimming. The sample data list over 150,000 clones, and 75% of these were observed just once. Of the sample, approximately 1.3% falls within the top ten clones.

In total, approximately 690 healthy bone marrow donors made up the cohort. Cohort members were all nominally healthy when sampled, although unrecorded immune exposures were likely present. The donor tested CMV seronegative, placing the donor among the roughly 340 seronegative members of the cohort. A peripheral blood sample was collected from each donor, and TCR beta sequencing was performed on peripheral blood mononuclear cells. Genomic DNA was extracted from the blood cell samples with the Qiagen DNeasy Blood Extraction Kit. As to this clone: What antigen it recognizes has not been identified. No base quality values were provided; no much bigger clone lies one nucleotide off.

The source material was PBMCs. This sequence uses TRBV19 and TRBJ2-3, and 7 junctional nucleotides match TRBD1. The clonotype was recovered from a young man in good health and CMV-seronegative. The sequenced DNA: TGTGCCAGTGCCCTCGGGACAGACATTAGCACAGATACGCAGTATTTT. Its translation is CASALGTDISTDTQYF. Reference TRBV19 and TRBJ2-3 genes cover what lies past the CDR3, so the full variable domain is DGGITQSPKYLFRKEGQNVTLSCEQNLNHDAMYWYRQDPGQGLRLIYYSQIVNDFQKGDIAEGYSVSREKKESFPLTVTSAQKNPTAFYLCASALGTDISTDTQYFGPGTRLTVL.